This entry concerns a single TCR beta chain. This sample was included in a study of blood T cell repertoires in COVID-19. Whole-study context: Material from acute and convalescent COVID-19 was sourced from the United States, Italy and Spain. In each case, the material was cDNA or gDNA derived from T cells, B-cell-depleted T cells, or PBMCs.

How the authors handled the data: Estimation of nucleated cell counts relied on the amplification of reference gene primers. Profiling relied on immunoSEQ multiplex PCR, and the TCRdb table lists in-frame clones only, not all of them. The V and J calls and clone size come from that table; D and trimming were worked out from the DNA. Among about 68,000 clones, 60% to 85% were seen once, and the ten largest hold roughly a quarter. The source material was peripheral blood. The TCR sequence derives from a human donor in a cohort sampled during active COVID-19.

CDR3 DNA: TGCAGTGCTAGTCGGGACAGAGTAAGCGAGCAGTACTTC. Translation: CSASRDRVSEQYF. The chain combines TRBV20-1 with TRBJ2-7; 7 nucleotides match TRBD1. The junction had 8 bases not matched to a gene; V was cut back by 3 bases and J by 6 bases. This CDR3 comprises 13 residues. CDR1 DFQATT and CDR2 SNEGSKA come from the germline V gene (reference sequence).